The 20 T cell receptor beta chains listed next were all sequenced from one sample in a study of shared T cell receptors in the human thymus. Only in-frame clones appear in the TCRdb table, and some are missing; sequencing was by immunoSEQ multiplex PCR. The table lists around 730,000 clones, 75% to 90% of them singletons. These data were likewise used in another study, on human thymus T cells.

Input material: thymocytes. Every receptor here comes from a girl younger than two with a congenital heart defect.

The CDR3 sequence is CASSFQRSKCLGRLFF. The DNA of the CDR3 is TGTGCCAGCAGCTTCCAACGGAGCAAGTGTTTGGGTCGCCTGTTTTTT. This rearrangement joins TRBV5-5 to TRBJ1-4; no clear D. The CDR3 contains 16 residues. Trimming cost V 2 bases and J 14 bases, with 25 bases left between them. Germline values: CDR1 SGHKS, CDR2 YYEKEE (reference sequence). Drawing the rest from reference TRBV5-5 and TRBJ1-4, the complete variable domain is DAGVTQSPTHLIKTRGQQVTLRCSPISGHKSVSWYQQVLGQGPQFIFQYYEKEERGRGNFPDRFSARQFPNYSSELNVNALLLGDSALYLCASSFQRSKCLGRLFFGSGTQLSVL.

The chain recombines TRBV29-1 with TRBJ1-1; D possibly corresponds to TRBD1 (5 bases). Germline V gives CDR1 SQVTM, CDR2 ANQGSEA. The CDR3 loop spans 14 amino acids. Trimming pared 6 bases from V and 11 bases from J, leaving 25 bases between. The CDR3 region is CSVHGGGSTRGAFF. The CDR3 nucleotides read TGCAGCGTCCACGGAGGTGGGTCTACCCGGGGGGCTTTCTTT.

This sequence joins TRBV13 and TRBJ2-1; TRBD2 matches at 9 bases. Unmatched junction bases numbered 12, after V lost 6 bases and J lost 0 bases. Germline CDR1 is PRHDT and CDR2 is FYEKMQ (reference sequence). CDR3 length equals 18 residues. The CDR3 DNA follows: TGTGCCAGCAGACAAAGAGCGGGGGGCTTGAGCTCCTACAATGAGCAGTTCTTC. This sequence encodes CASRQRAGGLSSYNEQFF.

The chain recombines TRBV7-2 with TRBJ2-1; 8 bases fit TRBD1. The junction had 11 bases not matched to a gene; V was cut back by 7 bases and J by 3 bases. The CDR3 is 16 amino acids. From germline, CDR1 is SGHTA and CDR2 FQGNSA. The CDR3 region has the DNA TGTGCCAGCACCCAACTCAGGGGGCCCGTCTACAATGAGCAGTTCTTC. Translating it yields CASTQLRGPVYNEQFF.

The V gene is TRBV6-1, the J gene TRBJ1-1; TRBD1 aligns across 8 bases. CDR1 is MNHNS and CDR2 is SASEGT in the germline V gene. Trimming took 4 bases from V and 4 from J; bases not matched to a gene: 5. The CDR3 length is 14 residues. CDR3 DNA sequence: TGTGCCAGCAGTGTCGGACAGGGTAGCACTGAAGCTTTCTTT. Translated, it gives CASSVGQGSTEAFF.

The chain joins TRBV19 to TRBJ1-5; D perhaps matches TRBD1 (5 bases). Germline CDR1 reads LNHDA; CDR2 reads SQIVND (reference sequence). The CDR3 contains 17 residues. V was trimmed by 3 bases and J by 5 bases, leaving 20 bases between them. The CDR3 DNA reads TGTGCCAGTAGTATTATCCCCCGACGGGGGTTGGATCAGCCCCAGCATTTT. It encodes CASSIIPRRGLDQPQHF.

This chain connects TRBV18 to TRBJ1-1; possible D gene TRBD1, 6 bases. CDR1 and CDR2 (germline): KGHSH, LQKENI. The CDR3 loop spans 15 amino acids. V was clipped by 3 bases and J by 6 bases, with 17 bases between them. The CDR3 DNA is TGTGCCAGCTCACCCGAACTGACGAGGGGGTCTGAAGCTTTCTTT. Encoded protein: CASSPELTRGSEAFF.

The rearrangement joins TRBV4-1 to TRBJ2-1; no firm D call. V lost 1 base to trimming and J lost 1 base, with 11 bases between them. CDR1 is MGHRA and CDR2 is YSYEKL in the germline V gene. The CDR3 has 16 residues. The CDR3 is CASSQGNIPSYNEQFF. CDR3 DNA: TGCGCCAGCAGCCAAGGAAACATCCCTTCCTACAATGAGCAGTTCTTC.

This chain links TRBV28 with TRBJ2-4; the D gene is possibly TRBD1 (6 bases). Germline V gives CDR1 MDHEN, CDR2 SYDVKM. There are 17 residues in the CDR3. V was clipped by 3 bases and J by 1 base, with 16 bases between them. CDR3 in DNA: TGTGCCAGCAGTTTGCTTATTTATACAGGGGCCAAAAACATTCAGTACTTC. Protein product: CASSLLIYTGAKNIQYF.

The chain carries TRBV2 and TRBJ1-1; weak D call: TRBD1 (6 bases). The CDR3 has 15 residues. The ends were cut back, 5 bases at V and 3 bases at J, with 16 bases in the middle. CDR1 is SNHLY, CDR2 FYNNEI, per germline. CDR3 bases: TGTGCCAGCAGTTTACCCAGGGGAGCGGACACTGAAGCTTTCTTT. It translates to CASSLPRGADTEAFF.

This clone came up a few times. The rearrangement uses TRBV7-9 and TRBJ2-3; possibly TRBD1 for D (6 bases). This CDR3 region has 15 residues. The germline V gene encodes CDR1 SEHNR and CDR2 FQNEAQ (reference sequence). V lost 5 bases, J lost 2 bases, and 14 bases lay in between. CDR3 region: CASSAQGVITDTQYF. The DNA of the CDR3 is TGTGCCAGCAGCGCACAGGGAGTGATCACAGATACGCAGTATTTT.

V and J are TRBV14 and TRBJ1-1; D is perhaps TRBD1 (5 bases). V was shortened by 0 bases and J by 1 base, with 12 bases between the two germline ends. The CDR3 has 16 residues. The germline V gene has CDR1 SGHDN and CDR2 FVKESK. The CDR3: CASSQDVDNRNTEAFF. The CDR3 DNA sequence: TGTGCCAGCAGCCAAGATGTGGACAACCGGAACACTGAAGCTTTCTTT.

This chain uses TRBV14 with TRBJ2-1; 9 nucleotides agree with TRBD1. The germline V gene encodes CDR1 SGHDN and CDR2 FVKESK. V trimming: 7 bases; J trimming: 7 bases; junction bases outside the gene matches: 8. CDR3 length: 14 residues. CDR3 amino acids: CASNPGQGGNEQFF. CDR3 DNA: TGTGCCAGCAATCCGGGACAGGGCGGGAATGAGCAGTTCTTC.

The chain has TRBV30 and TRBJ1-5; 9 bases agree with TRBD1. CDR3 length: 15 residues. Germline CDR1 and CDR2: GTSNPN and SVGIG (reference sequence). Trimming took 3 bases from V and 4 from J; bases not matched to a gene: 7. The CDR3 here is CAWSPDRGINQPQHF. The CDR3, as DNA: TGTGCCTGGAGCCCTGACAGGGGGATTAATCAGCCCCAGCATTTT.

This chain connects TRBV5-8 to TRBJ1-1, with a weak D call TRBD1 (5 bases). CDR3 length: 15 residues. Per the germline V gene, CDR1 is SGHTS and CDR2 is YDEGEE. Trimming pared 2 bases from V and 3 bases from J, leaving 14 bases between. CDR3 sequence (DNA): TGTGCCAGCAGCTTTTTGAGACAGTTCCACACTGAAGCTTTCTTT. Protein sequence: CASSFLRQFHTEAFF.

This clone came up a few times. The CDR3 DNA reads TGTGCCAGCAGCTTAACCGCCCGGACAGGTCGCCCCTACGAGCAGTACTTC. Its translation: CASSLTARTGRPYEQYF. The gene calls are TRBV7-2 and TRBJ2-7, with TRBD1 identical over 7 bases. Germline V gene lookup returns CDR1 SGHTA and CDR2 FQGNSA. The CDR3 is 17 amino acids. V gave up 2 bases and J gave up 2 bases; unmatched junction bases: 12.

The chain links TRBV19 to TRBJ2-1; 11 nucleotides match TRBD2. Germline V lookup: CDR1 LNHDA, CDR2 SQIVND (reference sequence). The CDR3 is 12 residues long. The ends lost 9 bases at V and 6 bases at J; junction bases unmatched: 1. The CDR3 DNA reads TGTGCCAGCCTAGCGGGGGGCAATGAGCAGTTCTTC. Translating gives CASLAGGNEQFF.

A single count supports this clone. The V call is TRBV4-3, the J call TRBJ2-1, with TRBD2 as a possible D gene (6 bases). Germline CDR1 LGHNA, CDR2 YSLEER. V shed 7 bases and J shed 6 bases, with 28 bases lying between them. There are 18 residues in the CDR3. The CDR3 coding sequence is TGCGCCAGCACCACGAAGAGGACATTTCTCATCGGGGGCAATGAGCAGTTCTTC. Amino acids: CASTTKRTFLIGGNEQFF.

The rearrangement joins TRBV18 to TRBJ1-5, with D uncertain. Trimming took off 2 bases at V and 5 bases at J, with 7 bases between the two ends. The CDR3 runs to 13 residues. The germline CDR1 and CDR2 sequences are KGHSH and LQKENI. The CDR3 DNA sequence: TGTGCCAGCTCACCATCCCCCGATCAGCCCCAGCATTTT. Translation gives CASSPSPDQPQHF.

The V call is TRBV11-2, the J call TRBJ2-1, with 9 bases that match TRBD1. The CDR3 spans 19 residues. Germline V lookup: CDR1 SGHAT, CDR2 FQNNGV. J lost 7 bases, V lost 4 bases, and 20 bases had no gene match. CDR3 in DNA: TGTGCCAGCAGCTCAACCTACGTCTGGGACAGGGTGAAATATAATGAGCAGTTCTTC. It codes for CASSSTYVWDRVKYNEQFF.